This TCR beta chain originates from a study of T cells in Graves' hyperthyroidism and ophthalmopathy. Study observations and caveats: By a 13 V-J model, ophthalmopathy was set apart from stable hyperthyroidism.

The CDR3 is 13 amino acids. The V end lost 5 bases, the J end lost 6 bases, and 13 bases lay between the germline ends. Germline lookup yields CDR1 DFQATT and CDR2 SNEGSKA (reference sequence). Disease duration under 2 months; hyperthyroidism patients were aged 18 to 65. Each 10 ml fresh peripheral blood draw supplied the PBMCs. TCR beta CDR3 sequences were amplified from RNA transcripts. The TCR CDR3 first-round RT-PCR relied on the HTBI primer set. Each CDR3 protein gets one entry after TCRdb re-called the multiplex PCR reads with MiXCR. The table lists 600,000 to 850,000 distinct CDR3 sequences, over 15% of them singletons. With regard to this clonotype: No antigen is known for it.

The sample comprised blood. V usage is TRBV20-1 and J usage is TRBJ2-2; possible D gene TRBD1, 6 bases. The receptor's source is a woman in her forties or fifties with Graves' hyperthyroidism that later progressed to Graves' ophthalmopathy. The CDR3 DNA is TGCAGTGCTGTCGACAGGATTCCCGGGGAGCTGTTTTTT. The encoded protein is CSAVDRIPGELFF.